Listed here are 16 T cell receptor beta chains from one sample, sequenced in a study of OX40 agonist ivuxolimab in advanced cancers. Assay used: immunoSEQ multiplex PCR; TCRdb lists only in-frame clones, some missing. The data contain about 61,000 clones, 90% to 95% of them singletons. The input for sequencing was CD4+ or CD8+ T cells sorted from blood, taken in a trial of the OX40 agonist ivuxolimab. Every receptor here comes from an adult with an advanced solid tumor such as melanoma, head and neck, liver or kidney cancer.

The chain uses TRBV5-1 and TRBJ2-7; TRBD1 matches 7 bases. The CDR3 consists of 16 residues. V gave up 3 bases and J gave up 0 bases; unmatched junction bases: 9. The V gene's germline CDR1 is SGHRS and CDR2 YFSETQ. The DNA of the CDR3 is TGCGCCAGCAGCTCCGTGGGGAACAGGGGCTCCTACGAGCAGTACTTC. Amino acids: CASSSVGNRGSYEQYF.

The V call is TRBV9, the J call TRBJ1-6, with D maybe TRBD1 (5 bases). Germline CDR1 reads SGDLS; CDR2 reads YYNGEE. V was shortened by 6 bases and J by 7 bases, with 17 bases between the two germline ends. CDR3 length: 15 residues. CDR3 amino acids: CASTPSGTENSPLHF. CDR3 DNA: TGTGCCAGCACCCCTTCCGGGACGGAAAATTCACCCCTCCACTTT.

This clone appeared once. The CDR3 sequence is CASSRGGGYTF. The CDR3 DNA is TGTGCCAGCAGCAGGGGAGGCGGCTACACCTTC. V is TRBV5-5 and J is TRBJ1-2; maybe TRBD1 (5 bases). CDR1 is SGHKS, CDR2 YYEKEE, per germline (reference sequence). V lost 4 bases and J lost 8, with 9 bases in between. The CDR3 consists of 11 residues.

CDR3 DNA: TGTGCCAGCAGTATAGCGCGGGACTTCCCCTACGAGCAGTACTTC. This encodes CASSIARDFPYEQYF. The chain combines TRBV6-5 with TRBJ2-7; TRBD2 might be the D (6 bases). Germline V gene sequence: CDR1 MNHEY, CDR2 SVGAGI. Trimming shortened V by 5 bases and J by 2 bases, and 16 bases separated the two germline ends. The CDR3 has 15 residues.

The V and J genes are TRBV4-1 and TRBJ2-7, with TRBD2 matching 11 bases. V lost 5 bases to trimming and J lost 7 bases; unmatched junction nucleotides: 10. The CDR3 runs 15 residues. CDR1 MGHRA and CDR2 YSYEKL come from the germline V gene. CDR3 sequence reads: CASSITSGGNIEQYF. The DNA of the CDR3 is TGCGCCAGCAGCATTACTAGCGGGGGCAATATAGAGCAGTACTTC.

The chain carries TRBV27 and TRBJ2-7; TRBD1 aligns across 8 bases. The germline V gene has CDR1 MNHEY and CDR2 SMNVEV (reference sequence). This CDR3 spans 14 amino acids. The V segment lost 6 bases and the J segment 3 bases; nucleotides outside the gene matches: 7. The CDR3 nucleotides read TGTGCCAGCAGCCGCCCGGGACAGGTCTACGAGCAGTACTTC. The encoded protein is CASSRPGQVYEQYF.

The table lists this clone with many counts. The V and J genes are TRBV7-9 and TRBJ2-7; D unclear. This CDR3 contains 11 residues. Germline V gene lookup returns CDR1 SEHNR and CDR2 FQNEAQ (reference sequence). V lost 3 bases to trimming and J lost 5 bases, with 5 bases between them. The chain's CDR3 is CASSLANEQYF. CDR3 in DNA: TGTGCCAGCAGCTTGGCAAACGAGCAGTACTTC.

A single count supports this clone. J is TRBJ2-7 and V is TRBV27; D possibly corresponds to TRBD2 (6 bases). V shed 4 bases and J shed 4 bases, with 14 bases lying between them. Germline loops: CDR1 MNHEY, CDR2 SMNVEV (reference sequence). This CDR3 is built from 14 residues. CDR3 sequence reads: CASSSYMGGYEQYF. In nucleotides, the CDR3 is TGTGCCAGCAGTTCCTACATGGGGGGTTACGAGCAGTACTTC.

The gene calls are TRBV11-2 and TRBJ1-2; D not certain. This CDR3 is built from 11 residues. The germline gives CDR1 SGHAT, CDR2 FQNNGV. Trimming removed 2 bases from V and 8 bases from J, with 6 bases in between. The DNA for the CDR3 is TGTGCCAGCAGCTTACTTGCAGGCTACACCTTC. Protein sequence: CASSLLAGYTF.

The rearrangement links TRBV19 to TRBJ2-1, with 11 bases identical to TRBD2. The CDR3 covers 16 residues. V was pared by 5 bases and J by 8 bases, with 11 bases of the junction left unmatched. CDR1 and CDR2 (germline): LNHDA, SQIVND (reference sequence). DNA for the CDR3: TGTGCCAGTAGTCCAACCGGACTAGCGGGTTACCATGAGCAGTTCTTC. Its translation is CASSPTGLAGYHEQFF. The entire variable domain, with the rest obtained from reference TRBV19 and TRBJ2-1, is as follows: DGGITQSPKYLFRKEGQNVTLSCEQNLNHDAMYWYRQDPGQGLRLIYYSQIVNDFQKGDIAEGYSVSREKKESFPLTVTSAQKNPTAFYLCASSPTGLAGYHEQFFGPGTRLTVL.

DNA of the CDR3: TGTGCCAGCAGCTCTGAGATTCCAGGGGACACTGAAGCTTTCTTT. Translating gives CASSSEIPGDTEAFF. The gene calls are TRBV7-8 and TRBJ1-1; tentative D call: TRBD1 (6 bases). CDR3 length: 15 residues. V lost 4 bases, J lost 3 bases, and 15 bases lay in between. The germline gives CDR1 SGHVS, CDR2 FQNEAQ.

The V call is TRBV13, the J call TRBJ2-7; D is uncertain. The CDR3 loop spans 16 amino acids. Germline V lookup: CDR1 PRHDT, CDR2 FYEKMQ (reference sequence). With 5 bases removed from V and 0 bases from J, the gap between germline ends came to 17 bases. DNA for the CDR3: TGTGCCAGCAGCCCCTCGAGAGGAACACTCTCCTACGAGCAGTACTTC. It specifies CASSPSRGTLSYEQYF.

This chain joins TRBV2 and TRBJ2-1; 11 nucleotides line up with TRBD2. The CDR3 is 14 residues long. Germline-derived CDR1 and CDR2 are SNHLY and FYNNEI. V trimming: 5 bases; J trimming: 11 bases; junction bases outside the gene matches: 8. CDR3 sequence reads: CASSLLAGGTKQFF. The CDR3 region has the DNA TGTGCCAGCAGTTTGCTAGCGGGGGGAACGAAGCAGTTCTTC. Using reference TRBV2 and TRBJ2-1 for the parts outside the CDR3, the full variable domain is EPEVTQTPSHQVTQMGQEVILRCVPISNHLYFYWYRQILGQKVEFLVSFYNNEISEKSEIFDDQFSVERPDGSNFTLKIRSTKLEDSAMYFCASSLLAGGTKQFFGPGTRLTVL.

The chain employs TRBV2 and TRBJ1-1; the D is unclear. The V and J ends lost 0 bases and 1 base respectively, with 9 bases between them. CDR1 and CDR2 (germline): SNHLY, FYNNEI. This CDR3 region has 15 residues. CDR3 protein: CASSEAQGQNTEAFF. In nucleotides, the CDR3 is TGTGCCAGCAGTGAAGCACAAGGGCAGAACACTGAAGCTTTCTTT.

The rearrangement uses TRBV6-1 and TRBJ2-7; D is possibly TRBD1 (5 bases). The ends were cut back, 8 bases at V and 4 bases at J, with 18 bases in the middle. The CDR3 length is 14 residues. Looked up from germline, CDR1 is MNHNS and CDR2 is SASEGT. The CDR3 coding sequence is TGTGCCAGCGGCTTCGCAGGGTGGGGATACGAGCAGTACTTC. It yields the protein CASGFAGWGYEQYF.

V gene TRBV5-5 combines with J gene TRBJ1-1; perhaps TRBD1 as D (5 bases). CDR1 is SGHKS and CDR2 is YYEKEE in the germline V gene (reference sequence). V shed 2 bases and J shed 0 bases, with 11 bases lying between them. CDR3 length equals 15 residues. The chain's CDR3 is CASSFSGPLNTEAFF. The CDR3 DNA is TGTGCCAGCAGCTTCTCGGGACCTTTGAACACTGAAGCTTTCTTT.